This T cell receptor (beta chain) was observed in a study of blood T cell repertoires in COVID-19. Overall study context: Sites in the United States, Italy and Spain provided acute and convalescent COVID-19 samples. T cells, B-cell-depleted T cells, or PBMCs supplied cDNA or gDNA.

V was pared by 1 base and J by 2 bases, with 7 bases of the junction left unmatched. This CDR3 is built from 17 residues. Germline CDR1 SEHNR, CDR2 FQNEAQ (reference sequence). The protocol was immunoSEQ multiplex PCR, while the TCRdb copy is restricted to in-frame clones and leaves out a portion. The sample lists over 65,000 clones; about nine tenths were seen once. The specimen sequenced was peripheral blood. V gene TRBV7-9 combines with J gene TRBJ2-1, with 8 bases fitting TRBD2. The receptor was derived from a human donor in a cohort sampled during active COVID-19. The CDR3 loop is CASSLGGAGGPYNEQFF. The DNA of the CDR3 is TGTGCCAGCAGCTTAGGGGGGGCGGGAGGCCCCTACAATGAGCAGTTCTTC.